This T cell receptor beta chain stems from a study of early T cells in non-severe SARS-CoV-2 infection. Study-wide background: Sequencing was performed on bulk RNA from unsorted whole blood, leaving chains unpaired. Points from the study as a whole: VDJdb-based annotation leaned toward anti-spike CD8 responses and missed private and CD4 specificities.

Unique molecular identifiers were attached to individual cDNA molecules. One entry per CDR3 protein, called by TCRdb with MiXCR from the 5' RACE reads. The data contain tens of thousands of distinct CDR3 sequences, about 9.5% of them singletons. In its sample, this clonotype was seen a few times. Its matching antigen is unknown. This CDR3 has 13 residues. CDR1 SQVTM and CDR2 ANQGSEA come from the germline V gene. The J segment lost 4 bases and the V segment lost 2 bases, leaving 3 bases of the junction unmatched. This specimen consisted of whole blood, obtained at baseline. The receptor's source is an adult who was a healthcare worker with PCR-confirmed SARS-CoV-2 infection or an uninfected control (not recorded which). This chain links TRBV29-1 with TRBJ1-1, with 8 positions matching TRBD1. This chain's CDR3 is CSVETGGATEAFF. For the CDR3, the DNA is TGCAGCGTTGAAACAGGGGGGGCCACTGAAGCTTTCTTT.